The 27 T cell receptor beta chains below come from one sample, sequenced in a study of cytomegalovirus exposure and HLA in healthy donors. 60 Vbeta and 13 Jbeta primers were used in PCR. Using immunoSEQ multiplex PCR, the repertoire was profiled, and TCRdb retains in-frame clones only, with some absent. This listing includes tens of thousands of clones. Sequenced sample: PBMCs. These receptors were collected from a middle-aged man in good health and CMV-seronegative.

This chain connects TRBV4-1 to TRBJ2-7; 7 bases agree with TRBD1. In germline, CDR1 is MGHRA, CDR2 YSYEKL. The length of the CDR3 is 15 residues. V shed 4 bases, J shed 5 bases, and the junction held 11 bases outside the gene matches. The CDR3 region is CASSPRTGRLDEQYF. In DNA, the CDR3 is TGCGCCAGCAGCCCCCGGACAGGCCGATTGGACGAGCAGTACTTC.

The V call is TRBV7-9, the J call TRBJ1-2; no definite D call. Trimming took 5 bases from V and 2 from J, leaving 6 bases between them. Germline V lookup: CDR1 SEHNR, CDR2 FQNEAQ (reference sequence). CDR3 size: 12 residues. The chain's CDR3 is CASSGENYGYTF. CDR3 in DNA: TGTGCCAGCAGCGGGGAGAACTATGGCTACACCTTC.

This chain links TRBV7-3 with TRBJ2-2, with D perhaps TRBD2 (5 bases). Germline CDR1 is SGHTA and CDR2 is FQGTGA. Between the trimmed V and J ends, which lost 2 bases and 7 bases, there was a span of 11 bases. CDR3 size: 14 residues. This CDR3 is CASSLLDRGGELFF. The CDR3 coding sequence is TGTGCCAGCAGCTTATTAGACCGGGGCGGGGAGCTGTTTTTT. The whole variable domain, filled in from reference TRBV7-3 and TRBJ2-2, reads GAGVSQTPSNKVTEKGKYVELRCDPISGHTALYWYRQSLGQGPEFLIYFQGTGAADDSGLPNDRFFAVRPEGSVSTLKIQRTERGDSAVYLCASSLLDRGGELFFGEGSRLTVL.

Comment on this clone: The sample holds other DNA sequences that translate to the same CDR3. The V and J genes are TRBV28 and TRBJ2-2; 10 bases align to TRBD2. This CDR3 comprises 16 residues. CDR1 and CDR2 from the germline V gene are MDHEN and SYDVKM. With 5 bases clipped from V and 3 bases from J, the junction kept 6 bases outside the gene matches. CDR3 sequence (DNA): TGTGCCAGCAGTGCGTCTCTAGCGGGGGACACCGGGGAGCTGTTTTTT. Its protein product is CASSASLAGDTGELFF.

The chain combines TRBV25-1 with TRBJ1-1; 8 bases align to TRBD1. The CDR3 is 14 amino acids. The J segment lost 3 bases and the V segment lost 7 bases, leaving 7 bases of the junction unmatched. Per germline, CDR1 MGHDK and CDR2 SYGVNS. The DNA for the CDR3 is TGTGCCAGCACTAGGACAGGGAGGGACACTGAAGCTTTCTTT. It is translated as CASTRTGRDTEAFF.

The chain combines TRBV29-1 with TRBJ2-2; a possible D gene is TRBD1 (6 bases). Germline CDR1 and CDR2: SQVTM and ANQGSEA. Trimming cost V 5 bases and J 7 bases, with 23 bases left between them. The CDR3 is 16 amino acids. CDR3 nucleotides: TGCAGCGTTCGTATGCCAGGGCGGACAGAGAGCGGGGAGCTGTTTTTT. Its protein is CSVRMPGRTESGELFF.

Written as DNA, the CDR3 is TGTGCCAGCAGCCCGGGACAGGGGTATTCACCCCTCCACTTT. This sequence encodes CASSPGQGYSPLHF. This chain uses TRBV7-3 with TRBJ1-6; TRBD1 matches 10 bases. CDR1 is SGHTA and CDR2 is FQGTGA in the germline V gene. This CDR3 region has 14 residues. J gave up 8 bases and V 5 bases, and 3 bases lay outside the gene matches.

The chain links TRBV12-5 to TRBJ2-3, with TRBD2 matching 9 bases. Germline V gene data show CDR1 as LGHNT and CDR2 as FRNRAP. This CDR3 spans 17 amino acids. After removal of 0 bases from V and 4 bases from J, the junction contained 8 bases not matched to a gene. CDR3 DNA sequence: TGTGCTAGTGGTTTGGTAGGCGGGGGGGCCCGGGCAGATACGCAGTATTTT. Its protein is CASGLVGGGARADTQYF.

Here the CDR3 reads CASSRDRVWETQYF. For the CDR3, the DNA is TGTGCCAGCAGCCGGGACAGGGTTTGGGAGACCCAGTACTTC. The chain couples TRBV5-4 to TRBJ2-5, with TRBD1 matching 9 bases. Trimming at V came to 4 bases and at J to 5 bases, leaving 6 bases not matched to a gene. In germline, CDR1 is SGHNT, CDR2 YYREEE (reference sequence). CDR3 size: 14 residues. Full variable domain (rest looked up from reference TRBV5-4 and TRBJ2-5): ETGVTQSPTHLIKTRGQQVTLRCSSQSGHNTVSWYQQALGQGPQFIFQYYREEENGRGNFPPRFSGLQFPNYSSELNVNALELDDSALYLCASSRDRVWETQYFGPGTRLLVL.

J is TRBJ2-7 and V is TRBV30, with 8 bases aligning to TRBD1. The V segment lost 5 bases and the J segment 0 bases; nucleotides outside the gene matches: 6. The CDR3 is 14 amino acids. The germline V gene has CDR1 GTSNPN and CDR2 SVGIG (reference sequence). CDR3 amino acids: CAWATGGSSYEQYF. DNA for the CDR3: TGTGCCTGGGCAACAGGGGGGAGCTCCTACGAGCAGTACTTC.

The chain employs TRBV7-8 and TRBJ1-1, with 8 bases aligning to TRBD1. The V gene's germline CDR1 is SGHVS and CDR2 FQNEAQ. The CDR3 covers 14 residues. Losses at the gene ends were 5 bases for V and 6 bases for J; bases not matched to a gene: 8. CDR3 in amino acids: CASSTKQGVAEAFF. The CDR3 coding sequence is TGTGCCAGCAGCACAAAACAGGGGGTGGCTGAAGCTTTCTTT.

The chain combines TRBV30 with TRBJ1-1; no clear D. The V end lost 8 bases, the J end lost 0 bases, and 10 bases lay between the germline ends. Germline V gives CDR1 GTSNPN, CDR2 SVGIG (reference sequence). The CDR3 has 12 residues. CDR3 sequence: CAAGLMNTEAFF. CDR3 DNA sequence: TGTGCCGCCGGACTCATGAACACTGAAGCTTTCTTT.

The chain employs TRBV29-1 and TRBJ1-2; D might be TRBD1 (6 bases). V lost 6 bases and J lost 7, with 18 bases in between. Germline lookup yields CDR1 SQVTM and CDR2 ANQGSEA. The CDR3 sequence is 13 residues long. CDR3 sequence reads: CSVLNQGGSGYTF. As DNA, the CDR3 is TGCAGCGTCCTGAATCAAGGGGGTAGTGGCTACACCTTC.

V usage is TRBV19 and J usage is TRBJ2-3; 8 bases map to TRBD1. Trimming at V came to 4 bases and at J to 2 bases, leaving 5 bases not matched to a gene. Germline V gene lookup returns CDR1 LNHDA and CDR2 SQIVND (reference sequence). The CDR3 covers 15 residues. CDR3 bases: TGTGCCAGTAGTAGTCAGGGGGCTAACACAGATACGCAGTATTTT. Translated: CASSSQGANTDTQYF.

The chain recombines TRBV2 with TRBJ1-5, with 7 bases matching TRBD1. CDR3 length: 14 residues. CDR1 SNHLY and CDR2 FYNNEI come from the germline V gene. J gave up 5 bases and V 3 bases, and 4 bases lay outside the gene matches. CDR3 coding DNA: TGTGCCAGCAGTGAGGGACAGACCTATCAGCCCCAGCATTTT. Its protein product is CASSEGQTYQPQHF.

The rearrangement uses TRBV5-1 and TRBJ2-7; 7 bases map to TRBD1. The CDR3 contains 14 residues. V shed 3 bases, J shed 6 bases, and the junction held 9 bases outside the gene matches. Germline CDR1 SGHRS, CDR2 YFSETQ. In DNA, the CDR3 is TGCGCCAGCAGCTCACAGGGGCACCTGACCGAGCAGTACTTC. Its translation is CASSSQGHLTEQYF.

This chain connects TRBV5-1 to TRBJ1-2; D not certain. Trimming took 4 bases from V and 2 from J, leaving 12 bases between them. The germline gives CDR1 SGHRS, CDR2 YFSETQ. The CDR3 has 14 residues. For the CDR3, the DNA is TGCGCCAGCAGCCGGTCAACAGAGAACTATGGCTACACCTTC. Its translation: CASSRSTENYGYTF.

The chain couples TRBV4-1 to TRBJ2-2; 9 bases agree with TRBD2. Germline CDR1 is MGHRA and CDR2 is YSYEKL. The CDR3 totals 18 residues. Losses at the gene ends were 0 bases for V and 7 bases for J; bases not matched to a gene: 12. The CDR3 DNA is TGCGCCAGCAGCCAAGACGGGGTAGCGGGGGCGCGGGGCGGGGAGCTGTTTTTT. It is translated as CASSQDGVAGARGGELFF.

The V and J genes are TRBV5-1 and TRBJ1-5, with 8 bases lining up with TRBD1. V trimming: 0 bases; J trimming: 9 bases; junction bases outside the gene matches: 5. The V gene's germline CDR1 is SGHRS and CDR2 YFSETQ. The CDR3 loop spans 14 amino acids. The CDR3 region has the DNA TGCGCCAGCAGCTTGGAGGTTGGACAGGGGCCCCAGCATTTT. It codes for CASSLEVGQGPQHF. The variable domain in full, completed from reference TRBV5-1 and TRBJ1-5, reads KAGVTQTPRYLIKTRGQQVTLSCSPISGHRSVSWYQQTPGQGLQFLFEYFSETQRNKGNFPGRFSGRQFSNSRSEMNVSTLELGDSALYLCASSLEVGQGPQHFGDGTRLSIL.

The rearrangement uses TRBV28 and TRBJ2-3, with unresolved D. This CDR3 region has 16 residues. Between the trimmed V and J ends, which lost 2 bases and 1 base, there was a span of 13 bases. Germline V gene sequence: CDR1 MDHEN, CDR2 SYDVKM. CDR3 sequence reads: CASSLAGLFGTDTQYF. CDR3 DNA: TGTGCCAGCAGTTTAGCAGGCCTCTTCGGCACAGATACGCAGTATTTT.

CDR3 in amino acids: CASSSGTSGGAISNEQFF. The CDR3 nucleotides are TGTGCCAGCAGCTCAGGGACTAGCGGGGGGGCAATTAGCAATGAGCAGTTCTTC. This rearrangement joins TRBV7-6 to TRBJ2-1; 16 nucleotides align to TRBD2. The CDR3 covers 18 residues. Germline V gene sequence: CDR1 SGHVS, CDR2 FNYEAQ. V trimming: 4 bases; J trimming: 6 bases; junction bases outside the gene matches: 9.

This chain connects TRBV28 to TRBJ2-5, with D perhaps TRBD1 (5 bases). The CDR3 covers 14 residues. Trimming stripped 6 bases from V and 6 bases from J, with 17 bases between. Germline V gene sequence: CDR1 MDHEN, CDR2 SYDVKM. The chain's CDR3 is CASSSPGRDQTQYF. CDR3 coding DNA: TGTGCCAGCAGCTCCCCGGGCAGGGATCAGACCCAGTACTTC. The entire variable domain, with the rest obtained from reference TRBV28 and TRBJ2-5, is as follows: DVKVTQSSRYLVKRTGEKVFLECVQDMDHENMFWYRQDPGLGLRLIYFSYDVKMKEKGDIPEGYSVSREKKERFSLILESASTNQTSMYLCASSSPGRDQTQYFGPGTRLLVL.

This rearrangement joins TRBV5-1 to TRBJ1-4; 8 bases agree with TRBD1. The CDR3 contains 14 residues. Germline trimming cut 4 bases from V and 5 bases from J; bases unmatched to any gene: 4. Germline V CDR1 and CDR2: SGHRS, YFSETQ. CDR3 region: CASSRGTGNEKLFF. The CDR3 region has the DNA TGCGCCAGCAGCCGGGGGACAGGAAATGAAAAACTGTTTTTT.

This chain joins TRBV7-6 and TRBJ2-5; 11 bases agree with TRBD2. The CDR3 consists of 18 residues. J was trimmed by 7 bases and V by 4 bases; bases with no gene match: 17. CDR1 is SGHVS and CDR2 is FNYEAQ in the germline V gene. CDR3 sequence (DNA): TGTGCCAGCAGCTCCCGAGGGTTAGCGGGGGGGCTTATGGTGACCCAGTACTTC. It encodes CASSSRGLAGGLMVTQYF.

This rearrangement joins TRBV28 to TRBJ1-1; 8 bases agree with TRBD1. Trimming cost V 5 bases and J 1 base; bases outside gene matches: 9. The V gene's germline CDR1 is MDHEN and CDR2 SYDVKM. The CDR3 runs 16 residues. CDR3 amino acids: CASSADRTGPNTEAFF. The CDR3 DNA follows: TGTGCCAGCAGTGCCGACCGGACAGGGCCGAACACTGAAGCTTTCTTT.

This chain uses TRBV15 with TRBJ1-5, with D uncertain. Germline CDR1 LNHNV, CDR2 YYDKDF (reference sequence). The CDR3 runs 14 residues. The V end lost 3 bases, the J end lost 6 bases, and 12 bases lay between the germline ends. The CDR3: CATSSDREVQPQHF. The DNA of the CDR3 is TGTGCCACCAGCAGTGACCGAGAGGTTCAGCCCCAGCATTTT.

The CDR3 DNA is TGTGCCAGCAGACTAGCGCAGAACACCGGGGAGCTGTTTTTT. Its translation: CASRLAQNTGELFF. V gene TRBV13 combines with J gene TRBJ2-2, with 7 bases aligning to TRBD2. Germline lookup yields CDR1 PRHDT and CDR2 FYEKMQ (reference sequence). J gave up 1 base and V 6 bases, and 2 bases lay outside the gene matches. CDR3 length equals 14 residues.